This T cell receptor beta chain was sequenced in a study of blood T cell repertoires in COVID-19. Original processing notes: Estimation of nucleated cell counts was performed using reference gene primer amplification. Sequencing used immunoSEQ multiplex PCR; TCRdb keeps in-frame clones, though not all of them. For V, J and clone size, that table is used; D and trimming come from the DNA. Of about 190,000 clones in the sample, roughly 90% were seen once. This TCR derives from a man between 18 and 35 years old with active or convalescent COVID-19. Input material: peripheral blood.

The CDR3 protein is CASSPTGGDSPLHF. For the CDR3, the DNA is TGTGCCAGCAGTCCGACAGGGGGCGACTCACCCCTCCACTTT. V gene TRBV3-1 (or the pseudogene TRBV3-2) combines with J gene TRBJ1-6, with 10 bases identical to TRBD1. J was trimmed by 10 bases and V by 6 bases; bases with no gene match: 6. Germline V CDR1 and CDR2: LGHDT, YNNKEL (reference sequence). The CDR3 extends over 14 amino acids.